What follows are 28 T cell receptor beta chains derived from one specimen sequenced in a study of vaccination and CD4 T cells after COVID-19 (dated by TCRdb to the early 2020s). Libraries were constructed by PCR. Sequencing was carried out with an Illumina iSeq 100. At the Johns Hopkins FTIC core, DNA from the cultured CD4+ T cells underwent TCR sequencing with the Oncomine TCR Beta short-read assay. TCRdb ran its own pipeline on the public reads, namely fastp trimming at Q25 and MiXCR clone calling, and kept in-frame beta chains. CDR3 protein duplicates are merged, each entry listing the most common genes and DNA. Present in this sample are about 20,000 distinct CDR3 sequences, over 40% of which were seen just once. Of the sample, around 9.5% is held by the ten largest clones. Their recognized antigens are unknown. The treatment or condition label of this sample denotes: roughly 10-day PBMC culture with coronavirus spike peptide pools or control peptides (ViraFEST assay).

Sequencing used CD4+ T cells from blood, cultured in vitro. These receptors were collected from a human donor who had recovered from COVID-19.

The CDR3 loop is CASTREASNYGYTF. The DNA for the CDR3 is TGCGCCAGCACCAGGGAGGCATCTAACTATGGCTACACCTTC. V and J are TRBV5-1 and TRBJ1-2; a weak D match, TRBD1 (5 bases). In germline, CDR1 is SGHRS, CDR2 YFSETQ. The germline V and J ends were trimmed by 6 bases and 0 bases, with 12 bases remaining between them. There are 14 residues in the CDR3.

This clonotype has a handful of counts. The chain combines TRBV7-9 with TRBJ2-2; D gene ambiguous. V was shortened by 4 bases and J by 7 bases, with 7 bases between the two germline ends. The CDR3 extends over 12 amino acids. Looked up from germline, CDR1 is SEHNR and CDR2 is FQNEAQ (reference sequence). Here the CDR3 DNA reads TGTGCCAGCAGCTCCCCCGGCGGGGAGCTGTTTTTT. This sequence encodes CASSSPGGELFF.

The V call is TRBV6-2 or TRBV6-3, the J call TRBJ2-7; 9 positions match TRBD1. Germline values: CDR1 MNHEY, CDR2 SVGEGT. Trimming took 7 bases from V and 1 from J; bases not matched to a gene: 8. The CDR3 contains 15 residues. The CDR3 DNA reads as TGTGCCAGCACCGAGGGACAGGGAATTTCCTACGAGCAGTACTTC. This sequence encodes CASTEGQGISYEQYF.

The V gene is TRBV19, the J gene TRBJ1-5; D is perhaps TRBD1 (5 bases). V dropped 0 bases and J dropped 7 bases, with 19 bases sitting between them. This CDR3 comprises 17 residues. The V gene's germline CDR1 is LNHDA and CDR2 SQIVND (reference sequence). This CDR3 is CASSIDHRQIVGQPQHF. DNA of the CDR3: TGTGCCAGTAGTATAGATCACAGGCAGATAGTCGGGCAGCCCCAGCATTTT.

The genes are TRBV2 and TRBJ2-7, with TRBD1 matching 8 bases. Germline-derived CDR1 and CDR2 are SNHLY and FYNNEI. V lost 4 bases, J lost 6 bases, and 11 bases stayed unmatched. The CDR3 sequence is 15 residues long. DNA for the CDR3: TGTGCCAGCAGTGCGGGGGCAGGGGGCTTACGCGAGCAGTACTTC. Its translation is CASSAGAGGLREQYF.

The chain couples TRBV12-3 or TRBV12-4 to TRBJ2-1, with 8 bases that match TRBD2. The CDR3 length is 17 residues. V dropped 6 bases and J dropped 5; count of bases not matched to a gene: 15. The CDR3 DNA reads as TGTGCCAGCAGCCCCGGGACTAGGGGACTGACCCACAATGAGCAGTTCTTC. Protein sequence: CASSPGTRGLTHNEQFF.

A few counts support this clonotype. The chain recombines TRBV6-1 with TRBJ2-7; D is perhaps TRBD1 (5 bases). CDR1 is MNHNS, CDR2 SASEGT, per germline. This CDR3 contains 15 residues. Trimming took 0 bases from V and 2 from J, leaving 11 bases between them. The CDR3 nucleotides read TGTGCCAGCAGTGAAGCGCTGGGGCACCCCTACGAGCAGTACTTC. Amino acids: CASSEALGHPYEQYF.

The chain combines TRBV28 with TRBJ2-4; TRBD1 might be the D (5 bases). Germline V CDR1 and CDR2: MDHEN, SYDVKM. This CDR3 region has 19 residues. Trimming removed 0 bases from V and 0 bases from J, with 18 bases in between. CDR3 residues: CASSLWGRPNVGAKNIQYF. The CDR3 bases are TGTGCCAGCAGTTTATGGGGGCGCCCGAATGTGGGAGCCAAAAACATTCAGTACTTC.

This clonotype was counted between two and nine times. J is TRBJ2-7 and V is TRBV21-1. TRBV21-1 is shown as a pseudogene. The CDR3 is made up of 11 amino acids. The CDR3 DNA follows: TGTGCCAGCAGCGCCCAATACGAGCAGTACTTC. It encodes CASSAQYEQYF.

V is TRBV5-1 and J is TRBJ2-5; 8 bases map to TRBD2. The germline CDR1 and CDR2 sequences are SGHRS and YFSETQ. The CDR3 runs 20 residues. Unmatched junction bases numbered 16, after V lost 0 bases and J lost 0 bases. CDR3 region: CASSLEEVAGRVGNQETQYF. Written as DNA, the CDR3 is TGCGCCAGCAGCTTGGAAGAGGTAGCGGGGAGGGTAGGCAACCAAGAGACCCAGTACTTC.

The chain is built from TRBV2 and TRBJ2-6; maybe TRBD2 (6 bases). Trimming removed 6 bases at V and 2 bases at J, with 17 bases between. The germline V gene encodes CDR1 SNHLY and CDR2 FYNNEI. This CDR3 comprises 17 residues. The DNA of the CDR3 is TGTGCCAGCAGCAGAGCCGGGCCGGGGGCTGGGGCCAACGTCCTGACTTTC. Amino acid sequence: CASSRAGPGAGANVLTF.

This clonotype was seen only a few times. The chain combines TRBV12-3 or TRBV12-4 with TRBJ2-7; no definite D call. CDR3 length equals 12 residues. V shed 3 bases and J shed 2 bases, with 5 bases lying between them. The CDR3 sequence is CASSFGAYEQYF. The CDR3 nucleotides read TGTGCCAGCAGTTTTGGGGCCTACGAGCAGTACTTC.

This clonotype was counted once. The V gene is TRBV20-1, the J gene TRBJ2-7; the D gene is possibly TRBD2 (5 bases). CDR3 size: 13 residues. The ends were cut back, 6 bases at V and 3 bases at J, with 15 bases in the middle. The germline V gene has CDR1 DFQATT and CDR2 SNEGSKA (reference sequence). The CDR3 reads CSAPGGPFYEQYF. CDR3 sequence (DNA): TGCAGTGCCCCCGGCGGGCCTTTCTACGAGCAGTACTTC.

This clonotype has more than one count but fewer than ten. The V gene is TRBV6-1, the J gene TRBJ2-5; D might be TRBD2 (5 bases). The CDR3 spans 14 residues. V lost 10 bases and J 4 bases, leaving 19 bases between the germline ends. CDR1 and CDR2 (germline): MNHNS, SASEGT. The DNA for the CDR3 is TGTGCCACCCTTCGGACTCAGGAAGGAGAGACCCAGTACTTC. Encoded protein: CATLRTQEGETQYF.

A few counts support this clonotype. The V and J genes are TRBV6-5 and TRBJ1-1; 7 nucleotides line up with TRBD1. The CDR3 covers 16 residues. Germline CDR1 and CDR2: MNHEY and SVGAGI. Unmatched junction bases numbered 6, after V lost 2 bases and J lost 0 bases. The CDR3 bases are TGTGCCAGCAGTTACGTTTCGGGACAGTTGAACACTGAAGCTTTCTTT. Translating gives CASSYVSGQLNTEAFF.

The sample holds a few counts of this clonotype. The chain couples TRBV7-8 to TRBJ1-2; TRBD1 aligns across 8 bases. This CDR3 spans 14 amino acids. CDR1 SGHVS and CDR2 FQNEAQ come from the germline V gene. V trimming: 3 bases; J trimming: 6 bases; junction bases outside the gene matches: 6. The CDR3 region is CASSFSGQGDGYTF. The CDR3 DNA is TGTGCCAGCAGCTTTTCCGGACAGGGAGATGGCTACACCTTC. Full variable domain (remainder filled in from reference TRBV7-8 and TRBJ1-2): GAGVSQSPRYKVAKRGQDVALRCDPISGHVSLFWYQQALGQGPEFLTYFQNEAQLDKSGLPSDRFFAERPEGSVSTLKIQRTQQEDSAVYLCASSFSGQGDGYTFGSGTRLTVV.

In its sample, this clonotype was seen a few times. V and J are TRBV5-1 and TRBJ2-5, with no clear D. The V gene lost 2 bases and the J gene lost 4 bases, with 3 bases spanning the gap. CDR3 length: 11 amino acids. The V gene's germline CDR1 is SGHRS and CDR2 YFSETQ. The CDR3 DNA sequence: TGCGCCAGCAGCTTTAGAGAGACCCAGTACTTC. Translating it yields CASSFRETQYF.

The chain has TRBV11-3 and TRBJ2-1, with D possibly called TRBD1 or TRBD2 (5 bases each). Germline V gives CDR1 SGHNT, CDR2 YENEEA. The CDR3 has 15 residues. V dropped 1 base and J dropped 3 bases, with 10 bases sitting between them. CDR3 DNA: TGTGCCAGCAGCTTAGGGCAGGGAGACTACAATGAGCAGTTCTTC. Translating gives CASSLGQGDYNEQFF.

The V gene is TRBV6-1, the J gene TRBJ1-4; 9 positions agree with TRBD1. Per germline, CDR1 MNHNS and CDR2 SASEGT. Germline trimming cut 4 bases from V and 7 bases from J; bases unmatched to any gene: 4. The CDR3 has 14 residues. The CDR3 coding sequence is TGTGCCAGCAGTGGTTCGGGACAGGGTGAAAAACTGTTTTTT. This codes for CASSGSGQGEKLFF.

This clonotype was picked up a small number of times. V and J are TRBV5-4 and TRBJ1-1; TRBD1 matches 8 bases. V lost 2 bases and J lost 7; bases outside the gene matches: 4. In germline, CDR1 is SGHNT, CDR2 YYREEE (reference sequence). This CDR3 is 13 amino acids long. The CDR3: CASSFRTGGEAFF. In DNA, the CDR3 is TGTGCCAGCAGCTTCAGAACAGGGGGTGAAGCTTTCTTT. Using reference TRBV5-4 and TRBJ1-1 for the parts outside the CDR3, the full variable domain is ETGVTQSPTHLIKTRGQQVTLRCSSQSGHNTVSWYQQALGQGPQFIFQYYREEENGRGNFPPRFSGLQFPNYSSELNVNALELDDSALYLCASSFRTGGEAFFGQGTRLTVV.

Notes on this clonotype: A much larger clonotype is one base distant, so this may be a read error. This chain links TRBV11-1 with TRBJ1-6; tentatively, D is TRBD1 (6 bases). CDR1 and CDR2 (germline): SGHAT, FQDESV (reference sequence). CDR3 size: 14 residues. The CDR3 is CASSLGWTASPPHF. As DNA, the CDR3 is TGTGCCAGCAGCTTAGGATGGACAGCCTCACCCCCCCACTTT.

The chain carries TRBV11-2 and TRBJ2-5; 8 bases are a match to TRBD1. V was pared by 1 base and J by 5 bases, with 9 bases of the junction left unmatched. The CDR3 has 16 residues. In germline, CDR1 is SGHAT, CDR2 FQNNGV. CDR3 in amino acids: CASSLGSSGGRETQYF. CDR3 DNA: TGTGCCAGCAGCTTAGGGTCTTCAGGGGGCAGGGAGACCCAGTACTTC.

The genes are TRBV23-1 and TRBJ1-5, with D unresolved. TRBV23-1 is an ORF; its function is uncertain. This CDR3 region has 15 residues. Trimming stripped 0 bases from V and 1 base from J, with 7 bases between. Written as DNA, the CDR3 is TGCGCCAGCAGTCAATCGGGAAGCAGCAATCAGCCCCAGCATTTT. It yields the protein CASSQSGSSNQPQHF.

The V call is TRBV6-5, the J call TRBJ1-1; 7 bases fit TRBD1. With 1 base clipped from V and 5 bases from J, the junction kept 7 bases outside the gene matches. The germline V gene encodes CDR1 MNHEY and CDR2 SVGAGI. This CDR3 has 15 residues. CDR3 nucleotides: TGTGCCAGCAGTTACTTAAACAGGGGTGGGACTGAAGCTTTCTTT. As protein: CASSYLNRGGTEAFF.

The CDR3 sequence is CASSPRTGHEKLFF. Written as DNA, the CDR3 is TGTGCCAGCAGCCCTAGGACAGGGCATGAAAAACTGTTTTTT. The V gene is TRBV12-3 or TRBV12-4, the J gene TRBJ1-4; 8 bases map to TRBD1. V lost 6 bases and J lost 6; bases outside the gene matches: 6. This CDR3 spans 14 amino acids.

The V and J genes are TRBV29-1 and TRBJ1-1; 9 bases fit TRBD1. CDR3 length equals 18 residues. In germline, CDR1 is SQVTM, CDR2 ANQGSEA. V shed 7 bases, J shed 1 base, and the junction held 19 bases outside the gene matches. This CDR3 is CSALGGDRALRKNTEAFF. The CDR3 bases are TGCAGCGCGTTGGGGGGGGACAGGGCGCTGAGAAAGAACACTGAAGCTTTCTTT.

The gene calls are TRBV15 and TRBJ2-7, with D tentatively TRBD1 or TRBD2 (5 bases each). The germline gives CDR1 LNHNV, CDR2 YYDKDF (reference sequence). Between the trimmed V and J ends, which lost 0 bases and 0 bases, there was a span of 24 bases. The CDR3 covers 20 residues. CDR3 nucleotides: TGTGCCACCAGCAGAGATAGGACGGGACCGCTTGAAGGGAGCTCCTACGAGCAGTACTTC. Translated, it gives CATSRDRTGPLEGSSYEQYF.

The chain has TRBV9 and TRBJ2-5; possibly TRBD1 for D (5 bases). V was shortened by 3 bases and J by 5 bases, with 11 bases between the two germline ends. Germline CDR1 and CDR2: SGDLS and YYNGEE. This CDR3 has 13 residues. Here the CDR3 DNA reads TGTGCCAGCAGCGAGTGGGGCCTGGAGACCCAGTACTTC. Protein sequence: CASSEWGLETQYF.